This T cell receptor (beta chain) was retrieved from a study of T-cell memory formation after mild COVID-19. Study-wide results and caveats: Day 37-peaking second-wave clones had unconfirmed SARS-CoV-2 specificity.

After 5'RACE with constant-segment primers, TCR alpha and TCR beta cDNA libraries carrying sample barcodes and UMIs were obtained. TCRdb reprocessed the 5' RACE reads via MiXCR and lists one record per CDR3 protein. The sample has around 300,000 distinct CDR3 sequences; around 19% are singletons. For this clonotype: Its antigen remains unidentified.

J was trimmed by 7 bases and V by 4 bases; bases with no gene match: 8. Germline loops: CDR1 MNHEY, CDR2 SVGEGT. CDR3 length: 15 amino acids. What was sequenced was PBMCs or a T cell subset sorted from them (not recorded which). The receptor was isolated from a man between 18 and 29 years old who had mild COVID-19 (a few samples of this study predate the infection). Cell type and time point are not known. The chain is built from TRBV6-2 or TRBV6-3 and TRBJ2-3; 10 bases agree with TRBD2. Here the CDR3 DNA reads TGTGCCAGCAGTTCTAGCGGGGGCCCTCTAAATACGCAGTATTTT. Its translation: CASSSSGGPLNTQYF.